The present entry profiles one T cell receptor beta chain with its context. As yet, its antigen is unknown. Time point indicated: week 5, during vaccination. The study gave 300 ug of mutant IDH1 20-mer peptide per vaccine dose, with topical imiquimod. These data belong to a study of a mutant IDH1 vaccine in newly diagnosed glioma. This CDR3 has 13 amino acids. Trimming removed 4 bases from V and 6 bases from J; junction bases left unmatched: 3. In germline, CDR1 is MNHEY, CDR2 SMNVEV (reference sequence). Method: immunoSEQ multiplex PCR; TCRdb's copy keeps in-frame clones and lacks some. The sample records over 45,000 clones, about 80% being singletons.

The specimen was PBMCs, collected from a glioma patient whose treatment included an IDH1 peptide vaccine. The sequence derives from a man aged 30 to 39 with glioma. The chain couples TRBV27 to TRBJ2-1; TRBD2 matches at 7 bases. The CDR3 spells CASSWDYPNEQFF. CDR3 bases: TGTGCCAGCAGTTGGGACTACCCCAATGAGCAGTTCTTC.